The rows below give T cell receptor beta chains drawn from one sample of a study of control samples from healthy donors and cancer patients. The assay was immunoSEQ multiplex PCR, and TCRdb's table has in-frame clones only and misses some. The profile shows roughly 49,000 clones, approximately 90% of them singletons. The sequenced sample was PBMCs. The receptors come from a man in his thirties or forties with colorectal cancer. CDR3s include the opening cysteine and the closing phenylalanine or tryptophan. D genes are given only for firm matches. Clone size is stated in some rows and not others, as once, few, many or a class when expanded.

.,TRBJ2-3,TRBD2,TRBV10-1,TGCGCCAGCAGTGAGGGACTAGCTCTCACAGATACGCAGTATTTT,CASSEGLALTDTQYF
.,TRBJ2-1,.,TRBV5-6,TGTGCCAGCAGCTCACTCGGGGGGCCTAGTTACAATGAGCAGTTCTTC,CASSSLGGPSYNEQFF
.,TRBJ1-2,.,TRBV7-9,TGTGCCAGCAGCTTATCGGGAGCTAACTATGGCTACACCTTC,CASSLSGANYGYTF
.,TRBJ2-3,TRBD1,TRBV5-1,TGCGCCAGCAGCGTGGACAGGGTCCCAGATACGCAGTATTTT,CASSVDRVPDTQYF
.,TRBJ1-1,.,TRBV12-3/TRBV12-4,TGTGCCAGCAGTAGGGCCGGTAACACTGAAGCTTTCTTT,CASSRAGNTEAFF
.,TRBJ2-1,TRBD2,TRBV14,TGTGCCAGCAGCCAACGGCGGCTAGCGGGGATCAATGAGCAGTTCTTC,CASSQRRLAGINEQFF
.,TRBJ1-5,.,TRBV10-3,TGTGCCATCAGTGAGACCAATCAGCCCCAGCATTTT,CAISETNQPQHF
.,TRBJ1-5,.,TRBV4-3,TGCGCCAGCAGCCAAGATCGTGGAGGTTTCGGACAGCCCCAGCATTTT,CASSQDRGGFGQPQHF
.,TRBJ2-7,TRBD2,TRBV7-2,TGTGCCAGCAGCTTGTCTAGCGGTCAACACTACGAGCAGTACTTC,CASSLSSGQHYEQYF
.,TRBJ2-1,TRBD2,TRBV6-5,TGTGCCAGCAGTTACTCGAGCGGGGGGGCCTACAATGAGCAGTTCTTC,CASSYSSGGAYNEQFF
.,TRBJ1-5,.,TRBV7-8,TGTGCCAGCAGCTTAGTTCGGTTTTTATCCGGACAGAAGAATCAGCCCCAGCATTTT,CASSLVRFLSGQKNQPQHF
.,TRBJ1-1,TRBD1,TRBV3-1/TRBV3-2,TGTGCCAGCAGCCTCCGGACAGGGGGCTTCACTGAAGCTTTCTTT,CASSLRTGGFTEAFF
.,TRBJ2-4,.,TRBV3-1/TRBV3-2,TGTGCCAGCAGCCAAGGACTGCCGAGCCCAGTAAAGGCCAAAAACATTCAGTACTTC,CASSQGLPSPVKAKNIQYF
.,TRBJ1-2,.,TRBV4-1,TGCGCCAGCAGCCAAGAGCCAGGGAATGGCTACACCTTC,CASSQEPGNGYTF
.,TRBJ2-1,.,TRBV20-1,TGCAGTGCTAGTTGGGGCCTCAATGAGCAGTTCTTC,CSASWGLNEQFF
.,TRBJ1-6,.,TRBV11-2,TGTGCCAGCAGCTTCTATACGGGGTTAAATTCACCCCTCCACTTT,CASSFYTGLNSPLHF
.,TRBJ1-1,TRBD1,TRBV7-9,TGTGCCAGCAGCCCACACCAGGACAGGGAGGAAGCTTTCTTT,CASSPHQDREEAFF
.,TRBJ2-5,TRBD2,TRBV10-3,TGTGCCATCAGGGAGCGGGGGAGGCAAGAGACCCAGTACTTC,CAIRERGRQETQYF
.,TRBJ1-1,.,TRBV5-4,TGTGCCAGCAGCTTGGATACCAGACCTGGGGCTGAAGCTTTCTTT,CASSLDTRPGAEAFF
once,TRBJ1-1,.,TRBV24-1,TGTGCCACCTCACTTGGACCCACGGAAGCTTTCTTT,CATSLGPTEAFF
.,TRBJ1-1,.,TRBV5-1,TGCGCCAGCAGCTTGGTGAGGATGAACACTGAAGCTTTCTTT,CASSLVRMNTEAFF
.,TRBJ1-4,.,TRBV7-2,TGTGCCAGCAGCCAAAAAGGGGCCTCTAATGAAAAACTGTTTTTT,CASSQKGASNEKLFF
.,TRBJ1-5,.,TRBV2,TGTGCCAGCAGCAAATCCATTGGGGACAACCAGCCCCAGCATTTT,CASSKSIGDNQPQHF
once,TRBJ1-1,.,TRBV4-3,TGCGCCAGCAGCCCTTTGGACGGGTCTAGTTCTAAAGCTTTCTTT,CASSPLDGSSSKAFF
.,TRBJ2-5,.,TRBV30,TGTGCCTGGAGCGGGGCCCAAGAGACCCAGTACTTC,CAWSGAQETQYF
.,TRBJ1-5,TRBD1,TRBV7-2,TGTGCCAGCAGCTTAGATACAGGGGTCCGCCAGGAGCCCCAGCATTTT,CASSLDTGVRQEPQHF
.,TRBJ1-5,.,TRBV4-1,TGCGCCAGCAGCTACCTGGGGGAGGGCAATCAGCCCCAGCATTTT,CASSYLGEGNQPQHF
.,TRBJ2-5,.,TRBV12-3/TRBV12-4,TGTGCCAGCAGTTCCAGGGGCGACCAGTACTTC,CASSSRGDQYF
few,TRBJ2-6,.,TRBV29-1,TGCAGCGTCACAGGTATCTCTGGGGCCAACGTCCTGACTTTC,CSVTGISGANVLTF
.,TRBJ1-3,TRBD1,TRBV27,TGTGCCAGCAGTTTAGCAGGGGGCCCTGGAAACACCATATATTTT,CASSLAGGPGNTIYF